This T cell receptor (beta chain) was retrieved from a study of Ad26.COV2.S vaccination and SARS-CoV-2 variants. The method was immunoSEQ multiplex PCR; TCRdb's version includes in-frame clones alone and lacks a portion of them. The sample holds 300,000 to 500,000 clones; approximately 86% are singletons and the top ten take more than 3%. CDR3 size: 13 residues. Looked up from germline, CDR1 is MGHRA and CDR2 is YSYEKL. V gave up 4 bases and J gave up 7 bases; unmatched junction bases: 6. Treatment: roughly 18 received Ad26.COV2.S at low or high dose, single or two shots; 5 received placebo; per-sample allocation not given. Specimen acquisition occurred on day 63 following the initial vaccine or placebo injection.

Sequences were derived from peripheral blood, sampled in a trial of Ad26.COV2.S vaccine versus placebo. The TCR originated in a person aged 18-60 years who received the Ad26.COV2.S COVID-19 vaccine or a placebo. The chain is built from TRBV4-1 and TRBJ2-5; 7 bases align to TRBD2. In nucleotides, the CDR3 is TGCGCCAGCAGCCGTCCCTCGGGAGGGACCCAGTACTTC. Translation: CASSRPSGGTQYF.